The 32 T cell receptor beta chains presented below share a single source sample, sequenced in a study of CD8 T cells in Susac syndrome. cDNA came from around 0.5 to 1 ug RNA primed by random hexamers. TCRdb called the immunoSEQ multiplex PCR reads again in MiXCR, with one record for every CDR3 protein. The sample includes around 100,000 distinct CDR3 sequences, nearly 97% of them seen just once. The sequenced sample was CD8+ T cells from PBMCs. The receptors stem from a human donor with Susac syndrome.

The chain carries TRBV27 and TRBJ2-7, with D perhaps TRBD1 (5 bases). Germline-derived CDR1 and CDR2 are MNHEY and SMNVEV (reference sequence). The CDR3 contains 12 residues. Deletions cut 10 bases from V and 0 bases from J, with 10 bases between. Here the CDR3 reads CATSDSSYEQYF. CDR3 coding DNA: TGTGCCACAAGCGACAGCTCCTACGAGCAGTACTTC.

DNA for the CDR3: TGCGCCAGCAGCATAGGGACTAGCGGGTTTAGCACAGATACGCAGTATTTT. Amino acid sequence: CASSIGTSGFSTDTQYF. The J gene is TRBJ2-3, the V gene TRBV5-1; 12 positions match TRBD2. V dropped 4 bases and J dropped 0; count of bases not matched to a gene: 6. Germline CDR1 reads SGHRS; CDR2 reads YFSETQ. This CDR3 is 17 amino acids long.

This clonotype was seen a single time. The chain uses TRBV9 and TRBJ2-1; the match to TRBD2 covers 10 bases. Trimming removed 0 bases from V and 7 bases from J; junction bases left unmatched: 7. Germline lookup yields CDR1 SGDLS and CDR2 YYNGEE. The CDR3 length is 16 residues. Here the CDR3 reads CASSVAASGGTNEQFF. CDR3 bases: TGTGCCAGCAGCGTAGCGGCTAGCGGGGGAACTAATGAGCAGTTCTTC. Full variable domain (rest looked up from reference TRBV9 and TRBJ2-1): DSGVTQTPKHLITATGQRVTLRCSPRSGDLSVYWYQQSLDQGLQFLIQYYNGEERAKGNILERFSAQQFPDLHSELNLSSLELGDSALYFCASSVAASGGTNEQFFGPGTRLTVL.

V is TRBV12-5 and J is TRBJ2-2; no clear D gene. Germline V gives CDR1 LGHNT, CDR2 FRNRAP. The CDR3 sequence is 12 residues long. V lost 6 bases and J 6 bases, leaving 8 bases between the germline ends. The CDR3 sequence: CASGLIPGELFF. The CDR3 coding sequence is TGTGCTAGTGGGCTTATCCCCGGGGAGCTGTTTTTT.

The genes are TRBV24-1 and TRBJ2-3; D is undetermined. Between the trimmed V and J ends, which lost 2 bases and 3 bases, there was a span of 2 bases. The CDR3 is 12 amino acids. The V gene's germline CDR1 is KGHDR and CDR2 SFDVKD. In DNA form, the CDR3 reads TGTGCCACCAGTGATTGGACAGATACGCAGTATTTT. It encodes CATSDWTDTQYF.

The genes are TRBV11-2 and TRBJ2-3, with 8 bases aligning to TRBD2. The CDR3 covers 18 residues. V lost 5 bases to trimming and J lost 1 base; unmatched junction nucleotides: 14. Looked up from germline, CDR1 is SGHAT and CDR2 is FQNNGV. The CDR3 sequence is CASSTTSSQRERTDTQYF. CDR3 bases: TGTGCCAGCAGCACAACCTCTTCCCAGCGGGAGCGCACAGATACGCAGTATTTT.

The chain combines TRBV29-1 with TRBJ2-5, with 13 nucleotides matching TRBD2. In germline, CDR1 is SQVTM, CDR2 ANQGSEA. The CDR3 sequence is 15 residues long. Trimming removed 3 bases from V and 1 base from J; junction bases left unmatched: 2. CDR3 protein: CSVEGTSGVQETQYF. CDR3 in DNA: TGCAGCGTTGAGGGGACTAGCGGGGTCCAAGAGACCCAGTACTTC.

The chain joins TRBV20-1 to TRBJ2-1; maybe TRBD2 (5 bases). This CDR3 contains 14 residues. The germline V and J ends were trimmed by 2 bases and 1 base, with 9 bases remaining between them. Germline-derived CDR1 and CDR2 are DFQATT and SNEGSKA (reference sequence). The CDR3 region is CSARRDMSYNEQFF. The CDR3, as DNA: TGCAGTGCTAGACGGGATATGTCCTACAATGAGCAGTTCTTC.

This chain connects TRBV29-1 to TRBJ2-7; maybe TRBD1 (6 bases). Germline-derived CDR1 and CDR2 are SQVTM and ANQGSEA. This CDR3 is built from 13 residues. Trimming took off 1 base at V and 4 bases at J, with 11 bases between the two ends. CDR3 region: CSVEAEQGYEQYF. CDR3 DNA sequence: TGCAGCGTTGAAGCAGAACAGGGTTACGAGCAGTACTTC.

This clonotype was observed a single time. The V call is TRBV29-1, the J call TRBJ2-5; weak D call: TRBD2 (6 bases). This CDR3 contains 13 residues. Germline values: CDR1 SQVTM, CDR2 ANQGSEA. Trimming took 5 bases from V and 1 from J, leaving 11 bases between them. The DNA for the CDR3 is TGCAGCGTTCAGGGACTCCTCCAAGAGACCCAGTACTTC. Translated, it gives CSVQGLLQETQYF.

The V call is TRBV6-1, the J call TRBJ1-5; 10 bases match TRBD1. The CDR3 is 14 residues long. Looked up from germline, CDR1 is MNHNS and CDR2 is SASEGT. V shed 4 bases, J shed 5 bases, and the junction held 2 bases outside the gene matches. The DNA of the CDR3 is TGTGCCAGCAGTGGGACAGGGGGATATCAGCCCCAGCATTTT. Translation: CASSGTGGYQPQHF.

V gene TRBV13 combines with J gene TRBJ2-7; D is possibly TRBD1 (5 bases). The CDR3 totals 16 residues. Germline values: CDR1 PRHDT, CDR2 FYEKMQ (reference sequence). V dropped 5 bases and J dropped 3 bases, with 20 bases sitting between them. The CDR3 coding sequence is TGTGCCAGCAGCGTATGGACATCGAAGGGATACTACGAGCAGTACTTC. Encoded protein: CASSVWTSKGYYEQYF.

This clonotype is a singleton in its sample. This chain links TRBV2 with TRBJ1-2, with D possibly being TRBD1 (5 bases). Trimming took 0 bases from V and 4 from J, leaving 12 bases between them. From germline, CDR1 is SNHLY and CDR2 FYNNEI. The CDR3 totals 15 residues. This chain's CDR3 is CASSEAGGGGYGYTF. The CDR3 DNA reads TGTGCCAGCAGTGAAGCTGGGGGTGGGGGCTATGGCTACACCTTC.

The V gene is TRBV7-9, the J gene TRBJ2-7, with 9 bases fitting TRBD2. J was trimmed by 6 bases and V by 5 bases; bases with no gene match: 8. This CDR3 has 14 amino acids. In germline, CDR1 is SEHNR, CDR2 FQNEAQ (reference sequence). The CDR3 DNA reads as TGTGCCAGCAGCATACCGGGACTAGCAGGCGAGCAGTACTTC. Its translation is CASSIPGLAGEQYF.

This chain connects TRBV5-1 to TRBJ2-5; either TRBD1 or TRBD2 may supply D (5 bases each). This CDR3 has 14 residues. Per germline, CDR1 SGHRS and CDR2 YFSETQ. The V end lost 4 bases, the J end lost 7 bases, and 17 bases lay between the germline ends. The CDR3 DNA follows: TGCGCCAGCAGCCCCGTGGACAAGAGGGGGACCCAGTACTTC. Residues: CASSPVDKRGTQYF.

This clonotype is a singleton in its sample. This chain connects TRBV7-9 to TRBJ1-1; no clear D. The germline V gene has CDR1 SEHNR and CDR2 FQNEAQ (reference sequence). The ends were cut back, 5 bases at V and 8 bases at J, with 6 bases in the middle. The CDR3 is 10 residues long. CDR3 DNA: TGTGCCAGCAGCCTTGTCGAAGCTTTCTTT. Its protein product is CASSLVEAFF.

This sequence joins TRBV9 and TRBJ1-6, with D unclear. This CDR3 is 13 amino acids long. CDR1 is SGDLS and CDR2 is YYNGEE in the germline V gene. V shed 0 bases and J shed 10 bases, with 8 bases lying between them. This CDR3 reads CASSVGTQSPLHF. The CDR3 region has the DNA TGTGCCAGCAGCGTAGGAACCCAATCACCCCTCCACTTT.

This chain uses TRBV5-1 with TRBJ1-2; D gene ambiguous. This CDR3 region has 14 residues. Germline lookup yields CDR1 SGHRS and CDR2 YFSETQ. Trimming shortened V by 5 bases and J by 6 bases, and 17 bases separated the two germline ends. The CDR3, as DNA: TGCGCCAGCAGGAAGTTTGACCCAGGCGATGGCTACACCTTC. Translated: CASRKFDPGDGYTF.

This chain joins TRBV29-1 and TRBJ2-1, with D perhaps TRBD1 or TRBD2 (6 bases each). The germline V gene has CDR1 SQVTM and CDR2 ANQGSEA. The CDR3 has 15 residues. The V end lost 8 bases, the J end lost 3 bases, and 20 bases lay between the germline ends. The CDR3 loop reads CSSRGGGGHYNEQFF. CDR3 in DNA: TGCAGCTCCCGGGGAGGTGGGGGGCACTACAATGAGCAGTTCTTC.

V usage is TRBV14 and J usage is TRBJ2-2, with D possibly TRBD2 on 5 matching bases. Germline V gene sequence: CDR1 SGHDN, CDR2 FVKESK. The CDR3 runs to 16 residues. Trimming shortened V by 3 bases and J by 2 bases, and 13 bases separated the two germline ends. CDR3 region: CASSHRAERNTGELFF. CDR3 DNA: TGTGCCAGCAGCCACCGAGCGGAGAGAAACACCGGGGAGCTGTTTTTT.

The chain employs TRBV29-1 and TRBJ2-7; 9 bases are a match to TRBD1. The length of the CDR3 is 12 residues. Germline-derived CDR1 and CDR2 are SQVTM and ANQGSEA. V trimming: 8 bases; J trimming: 5 bases; junction bases outside the gene matches: 7. Written as DNA, the CDR3 is TGCAGCATAGGGACAGGGACCGACGAGCAGTACTTC. Protein: CSIGTGTDEQYF.

The chain uses TRBV27 and TRBJ2-7; D may be TRBD1 (7 bases). Trimming stripped 6 bases from V and 4 bases from J, with 19 bases between. The CDR3 consists of 15 residues. CDR1 is MNHEY and CDR2 is SMNVEV in the germline V gene (reference sequence). The CDR3: CASRDQGVGGYEQYF. The CDR3 region has the DNA TGTGCCAGCAGGGACCAGGGGGTCGGGGGTTACGAGCAGTACTTC.

The count of this clonotype is one. The V and J genes are TRBV29-1 and TRBJ2-3, with a weak D call TRBD2 (5 bases). Germline lookup yields CDR1 SQVTM and CDR2 ANQGSEA. Trimming shortened V by 1 base and J by 3 bases, and 11 bases separated the two germline ends. The CDR3 extends over 14 amino acids. This chain's CDR3 is CSVEGGYRTDTQYF. The DNA of the CDR3 is TGCAGCGTTGAAGGCGGGTATAGGACAGATACGCAGTATTTT.

The chain combines TRBV27 with TRBJ2-7; 8 bases fit TRBD2. The germline V gene has CDR1 MNHEY and CDR2 SMNVEV (reference sequence). Trimming took 2 bases from V and 2 from J; bases not matched to a gene: 5. The CDR3 covers 15 residues. CDR3: CASSLGGGRTYEQYF. The CDR3 DNA sequence: TGTGCCAGCAGTTTAGGCGGGGGGCGTACCTACGAGCAGTACTTC.

The V and J genes are TRBV4-1 and TRBJ2-1; unclear D gene. CDR3 length: 12 residues. Germline CDR1 MGHRA, CDR2 YSYEKL. V was pared by 4 bases and J by 7 bases, with 8 bases between. Here the CDR3 reads CASSPSQNEQFF. The CDR3 DNA reads as TGCGCCAGCAGCCCAAGCCAGAATGAGCAGTTCTTC.

The chain joins TRBV3-1 to TRBJ1-2; D is unclear. This CDR3 is 13 amino acids long. From germline, CDR1 is LGHDT and CDR2 YNNKEL (reference sequence). V dropped 5 bases and J dropped 8 bases, with 15 bases sitting between them. The CDR3 sequence is CASSAQIGGGYTF. For the CDR3, the DNA is TGTGCCAGCAGCGCTCAAATCGGCGGGGGCTACACCTTC.

The chain employs TRBV20-1 and TRBJ2-1; possible D gene TRBD1, 6 bases. The CDR3 totals 15 residues. Germline V gene lookup returns CDR1 DFQATT and CDR2 SNEGSKA (reference sequence). The V end was cut by 0 bases, the J end by 4 bases, with 13 bases between. The CDR3 protein is CSARDLGGGYNEQFF. Written as DNA, the CDR3 is TGCAGTGCTAGAGATCTAGGGGGTGGGTACAATGAGCAGTTCTTC.

V and J are TRBV27 and TRBJ1-2; D is uncertain. Trimming pared 5 bases from V and 2 bases from J, leaving 9 bases between. The germline V gene has CDR1 MNHEY and CDR2 SMNVEV (reference sequence). This CDR3 contains 13 residues. CDR3 protein: CASSVGRNYGYTF. The CDR3 nucleotides are TGTGCCAGCAGTGTCGGTAGGAACTATGGCTACACCTTC.

V usage is TRBV7-3 and J usage is TRBJ2-5; possible D gene TRBD1, 7 bases. The CDR3 has 15 amino acids. Germline CDR1 reads SGHTA; CDR2 reads FQGTGA. V was shortened by 5 bases and J by 5 bases, with 18 bases between the two germline ends. The CDR3 nucleotides are TGTGCCAGCAGCCCCGCCGCGGGACAGTGGGAGACCCAGTACTTC. This codes for CASSPAAGQWETQYF.

The V and J genes are TRBV4-1 and TRBJ2-7; maybe TRBD2 (5 bases). The CDR3 length is 14 residues. Germline CDR1 reads MGHRA; CDR2 reads YSYEKL. The V end lost 5 bases, the J end lost 0 bases, and 11 bases lay between the germline ends. CDR3 protein: CASSAQGSSYEQYF. CDR3 sequence (DNA): TGCGCCAGCAGCGCGCAAGGGAGCTCCTACGAGCAGTACTTC.

The CDR3 here is CASSLSDSTGELFF. CDR3 sequence (DNA): TGTGCCAGCAGTTTATCCGACAGCACCGGGGAGCTGTTTTTT. This sequence joins TRBV27 and TRBJ2-2, with a possible D match to TRBD1 (5 bases). V was pared by 0 bases and J by 4 bases, with 6 bases between. CDR3 length: 14 amino acids. Germline lookup yields CDR1 MNHEY and CDR2 SMNVEV (reference sequence).

This sequence joins TRBV5-4 and TRBJ2-7; perhaps D is TRBD1 or TRBD2 (5 bases each). Germline CDR1 SGHNT, CDR2 YYREEE (reference sequence). This CDR3 region has 15 residues. Trimming took 2 bases from V and 2 from J, leaving 14 bases between them. The CDR3 DNA sequence: TGTGCCAGCAGCTTCGCCGGGGCAGGGACCTACGAGCAGTACTTC. Translation gives CASSFAGAGTYEQYF.